This entry concerns a single TCR beta chain. The antigen remains unidentified. These data originate in a study of T-cell memory formation after mild COVID-19. General study points: Later expanders leaned CD4+, whereas clones that contracted between day 15 and 85 were balanced CD4/CD8. The finding that pre-infection memory included some responding clones suggested that cross-reactive memory joined.

The CDR3 runs 15 residues. Trimming pared 1 base from V and 0 bases from J, leaving 9 bases between. Germline CDR1 LGHNA, CDR2 YNFKEQ. TCRdb ran MiXCR on the 5' RACE reads and lists one entry per CDR3 protein. Altogether approximately 260,000 distinct CDR3 sequences are present, 16% being singletons, with the ten largest covering around 3.7%. The receptor comes from a man aged 18 to 30 who had mild COVID-19 (a few samples of this study predate the infection). Cell type and time point are not known. This chain links TRBV4-2 with TRBJ1-1; unclear D gene. Sequenced input: PBMCs or a T cell subset sorted from them (not recorded which). CDR3 loop: CASSQVGAVNTEAFF. The CDR3 region has the DNA TGTGCCAGCAGCCAAGTTGGAGCGGTGAACACTGAAGCTTTCTTT.